This TCR beta chain was documented in a study of cytomegalovirus exposure and HLA in healthy donors. Study-wide results and limits: The study found most TCR sequences rare, yet found some public TCRs in many donors.

Comments on this clone: Its antigen is still unknown.

Vbeta (60) and Jbeta (13) primers were used in the PCR. Measured with immunoSEQ multiplex PCR; TCRdb has only the in-frame clones, and not every one. The sample comprises over 150,000 clones, approximately 72% of which are singletons, and 2.8% rests with the top ten. This TCR derives from a man aged 18 to 29 in good health and CMV-seronegative. The sample consisted of PBMCs.

CDR3 residues: CASSPGRYTEAFF. The CDR3 DNA reads TGCGCCAGCAGCCCCGGGAGGTACACTGAAGCTTTCTTT. The chain recombines TRBV4-3 with TRBJ1-1; no clear D gene. V lost 4 bases, J lost 3 bases, and 9 bases lay in between. The CDR3 spans 13 residues. Per germline, CDR1 LGHNA and CDR2 YSLEER.